The following is a TCR beta chain sequence with its context. These data are taken from a study of blood T cell repertoires in COVID-19. The data were produced by immunoSEQ multiplex PCR, yet TCRdb's version contains in-frame clones alone and is incomplete. This table holds about 140,000 clones, around 90% found once. CDR1 is ENHRY and CDR2 is SYGVKD in the germline V gene. This CDR3 is 14 amino acids long. The germline V and J ends were trimmed by 3 bases and 6 bases, with 11 bases remaining between them. What was sequenced was peripheral blood. The V and J genes are TRBV10-3 and TRBJ2-2, with D maybe TRBD1 (6 bases). The sequence came from a human donor in a cohort sampled during active COVID-19. Here the CDR3 DNA reads TGTGCCATCAGTGAATTGACAGGTCCCGGGGAGCTGTTTTTT. Protein sequence: CAISELTGPGELFF.